This T cell receptor beta chain was identified in a study of blood T cell repertoires in COVID-19. Across the study: PBMCs, B-cell-depleted T cells, or T cells were the source of the cDNA or gDNA that made up the material.

The authors' processing: The authors estimated nucleated cell counts from reference gene primer amplification. Sequencing used immunoSEQ multiplex PCR; TCRdb keeps in-frame clones, though not all of them. That table supplies the V and J calls and clone size; D and trimming were determined from the DNA. The sample consists of some 290,000 clones, 85% to 90% of them appearing once. The CDR3 covers 15 residues. Deletions cut 6 bases from V and 0 bases from J, with 11 bases between. CDR1 and CDR2 (germline): MNHNY, SVGAGI (reference sequence). During active infection, Seattle patients enrolled and were then monitored through disease.

Sequencing was carried out using peripheral blood. This rearrangement joins TRBV6-6 to TRBJ1-4, with a weak D call TRBD1 (5 bases). The origin of this receptor is a woman in her 30s with COVID-19, enrolled during active disease. CDR3 nucleotides: TGTGCCAGCAGAGACAGACATCCAACTAATGAAAAACTGTTTTTT. Its translation is CASRDRHPTNEKLFF.